The 12 T cell receptor beta chains in this list originate from one sample, sequenced in a study of vaccination effects on CD4 cells after COVID-19. Using viral peptide pools, the ViraFEST assay grew out antigen-specific CD4+ T cells prior to sequencing. Researchers isolated CD4+ T cells once about eleven days of culture had elapsed. Nucleocapsid antibody tests were negative, and the vaccine recipients had no prior SARS-CoV-2 infection. Their recognized antigens are unknown. Produced via immunoSEQ multiplex PCR; TCRdb's table is partial and in-frame only. Here the sample spans approximately 76,000 clones, 60% to 85% being singletons. The sample here was CD4+ T cells from PBMCs cultured with SARS-CoV-2 spike peptides, taken before COVID-19 vaccination. The origin of the receptors is a human donor who received a COVID-19 vaccine.

This clone was observed a handful of times. This chain joins TRBV14 and TRBJ2-1; the D is unclear. Per the germline V gene, CDR1 is SGHDN and CDR2 is FVKESK. The CDR3 is 13 residues long. The V and J ends lost 5 bases and 6 bases respectively, with 11 bases between them. As DNA, the CDR3 is TGTGCCAGCAGCTCCGGGTCTATCAATGAGCAGTTCTTC. Its protein product is CASSSGSINEQFF. The entire variable domain, with the rest obtained from reference TRBV14 and TRBJ2-1, is as follows: EAGVTQFPSHSVIEKGQTVTLRCDPISGHDNLYWYRRVMGKEIKFLLHFVKESKQDESGMPNNRFLAERTGGTYSTLKVQPAELEDSGVYFCASSSGSINEQFFGPGTRLTVL.

The V call is TRBV6-5, the J call TRBJ1-5; 9 bases align to TRBD1. Germline lookup yields CDR1 MNHEY and CDR2 SVGAGI. After removal of 7 bases from V and 6 bases from J, the junction contained 7 bases not matched to a gene. The CDR3 runs 14 residues. CDR3 amino acids: CASNPGQGAQPQHF. The CDR3 DNA sequence: TGTGCCAGCAACCCGGGACAGGGTGCTCAGCCCCAGCATTTT.

V usage is TRBV7-2 and J usage is TRBJ2-7; tentatively, D is TRBD1 (6 bases). This CDR3 region has 16 residues. The V end lost 7 bases, the J end lost 2 bases, and 21 bases lay between the germline ends. The germline V gene encodes CDR1 SGHTA and CDR2 FQGNSA. DNA for the CDR3: TGTGCCAGCATAACGTGTTTCGGTAGGGGGACCTACGAGCAGTACGTC. Translating it yields CASITCFGRGTYEQYV.

V and J are TRBV5-1 and TRBJ1-1; possible D gene TRBD1, 5 bases. The CDR3 is made up of 15 amino acids. Trimming left V 3 bases short and J 1 base short, with 13 bases between. Germline assignment: CDR1 SGHRS and CDR2 YFSETQ. CDR3 loop: CASSSFGAWNTEAFF. DNA of the CDR3: TGCGCCAGCAGCTCGTTCGGGGCTTGGAACACTGAAGCTTTCTTT.

Remarks on this clone: In the same sample, other DNA sequences code for this CDR3. CDR3 loop: CASSTNSYGYTF. The CDR3 DNA sequence: TGTGCCAGTAGTACTAACAGCTATGGCTACACCTTC. V is TRBV19 and J is TRBJ1-2, with D uncertain. The CDR3 length is 12 residues. CDR1 is LNHDA, CDR2 SQIVND, per germline (reference sequence). V lost 4 bases, J lost 4 bases, and 7 bases lay in between.

Worth noting for this clone: This same CDR3 is encoded by further DNA sequences in the sample. The J gene is TRBJ2-5, the V gene TRBV5-1, with a weak D call TRBD2 (6 bases). CDR3 length: 13 residues. V lost 0 bases and J lost 4, with 7 bases in between. Germline V gene data show CDR1 as SGHRS and CDR2 as YFSETQ. The CDR3 DNA is TGCGCCAGCAGCTTGGTGGGGGGAGAGACCCAGTACTTC. Its translation: CASSLVGGETQYF.

V gene TRBV4-1 combines with J gene TRBJ1-4; maybe TRBD1 (5 bases). The CDR3 consists of 16 residues. From germline, CDR1 is MGHRA and CDR2 YSYEKL. V lost 1 base, J lost 5 bases, and 14 bases lay in between. CDR3 region: CASSQGHGRVNEKLFF. DNA of the CDR3: TGCGCCAGCAGCCAAGGGCATGGCAGGGTGAATGAAAAACTGTTTTTT.

The rearrangement links TRBV7-7 to TRBJ2-5; the D gene is possibly TRBD2 (7 bases). The CDR3 contains 15 residues. Germline V gene data show CDR1 as SSHAT and CDR2 as FNYEAQ (reference sequence). The germline V and J ends were trimmed by 2 bases and 5 bases, with 15 bases remaining between them. The CDR3 DNA reads as TGTGCCAGCAGCTTAACCGGGGGGCGCGTGGAGACCCAGTACTTC. This gives the protein CASSLTGGRVETQYF. Looking up the rest from reference TRBV7-7 and TRBJ2-5 gives the full variable domain: GAGVSQSPRYKVTKRGQDVTLRCDPISSHATLYWYQQALGQGPEFLTYFNYEAQPDKSGLPSDRFSAERPEGSISTLTIQRTEQRDSAMYRCASSLTGGRVETQYFGPGTRLLVL.

The rearrangement uses TRBV4-3 and TRBJ2-6; TRBD1 matches 7 bases. V shed 2 bases, J shed 2 bases, and the junction held 0 bases outside the gene matches. Germline CDR1 is LGHNA and CDR2 is YSLEER. There are 15 residues in the CDR3. CDR3 DNA sequence: TGCGCCAGCAGCCAAACAGGGGCTGGGGCCAACGTCCTGACTTTC. It yields the protein CASSQTGAGANVLTF.

The rearrangement links TRBV9 to TRBJ2-3; D gene ambiguous. CDR3 length equals 14 residues. The V gene lost 0 bases and the J gene lost 0 bases, with 5 bases spanning the gap. Germline CDR1 is SGDLS and CDR2 is YYNGEE. The CDR3 is CASSVAASTDTQYF. CDR3 DNA sequence: TGTGCCAGCAGCGTAGCGGCTAGCACAGATACGCAGTATTTT.

The J gene is TRBJ2-3, the V gene TRBV6-4, with TRBD2 identical over 10 bases. The V gene's germline CDR1 is MRHNA and CDR2 SNTAGT. The ends lost 6 bases at V and 3 bases at J; junction bases unmatched: 9. The CDR3 contains 16 residues. The CDR3 here is CASRSGGALKTDTQYF. DNA of the CDR3: TGTGCCAGCAGAAGCGGGGGGGCGTTAAAGACAGATACGCAGTATTTT.

This sequence joins TRBV2 and TRBJ1-4; no clear D. CDR3 length equals 12 residues. The V and J ends lost 7 bases and 8 bases respectively, with 11 bases between them. Germline values: CDR1 SNHLY, CDR2 FYNNEI. CDR3 residues: CASIITGEKLFF. CDR3 DNA: TGTGCCAGCATAATAACCGGAGAAAAACTGTTTTTT. The full variable domain, rest sourced from reference TRBV2 and TRBJ1-4, is EPEVTQTPSHQVTQMGQEVILRCVPISNHLYFYWYRQILGQKVEFLVSFYNNEISEKSEIFDDQFSVERPDGSNFTLKIRSTKLEDSAMYFCASIITGEKLFFGSGTQLSVL.